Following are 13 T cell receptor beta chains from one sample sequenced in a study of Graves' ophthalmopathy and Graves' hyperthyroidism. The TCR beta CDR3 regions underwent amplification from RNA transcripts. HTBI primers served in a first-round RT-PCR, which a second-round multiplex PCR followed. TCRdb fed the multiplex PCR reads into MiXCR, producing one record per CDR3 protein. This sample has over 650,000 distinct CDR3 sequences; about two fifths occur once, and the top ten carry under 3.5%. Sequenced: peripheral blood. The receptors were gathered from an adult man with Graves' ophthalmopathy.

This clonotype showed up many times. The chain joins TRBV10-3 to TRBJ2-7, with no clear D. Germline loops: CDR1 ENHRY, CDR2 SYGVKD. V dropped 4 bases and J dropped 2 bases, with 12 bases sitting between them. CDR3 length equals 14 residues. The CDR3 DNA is TGTGCCATCAGTGGGGGTGGCATGGCCTACGAGCAGTACTTC. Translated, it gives CAISGGGMAYEQYF.

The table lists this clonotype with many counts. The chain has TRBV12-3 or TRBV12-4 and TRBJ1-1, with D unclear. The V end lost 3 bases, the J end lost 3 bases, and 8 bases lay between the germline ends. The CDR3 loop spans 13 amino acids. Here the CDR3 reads CASSFGEDTEAFF. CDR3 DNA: TGTGCCAGCAGTTTTGGGGAAGACACTGAAGCTTTCTTT.

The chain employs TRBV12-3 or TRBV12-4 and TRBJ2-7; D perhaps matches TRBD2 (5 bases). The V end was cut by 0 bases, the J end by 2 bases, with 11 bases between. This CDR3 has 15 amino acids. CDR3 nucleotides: TGTGCCAGCAGTTTAGCGATCGGGGTTCCCTACGAGCAGTACTTC. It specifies CASSLAIGVPYEQYF.

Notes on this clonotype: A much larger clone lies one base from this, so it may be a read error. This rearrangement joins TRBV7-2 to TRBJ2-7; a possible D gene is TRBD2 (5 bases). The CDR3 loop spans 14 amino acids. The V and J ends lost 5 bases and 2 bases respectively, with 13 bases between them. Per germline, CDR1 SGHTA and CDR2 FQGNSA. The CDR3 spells CASSLGILTYEQYF. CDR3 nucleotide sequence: TGTGCCAGCAGCCTCGGGATCCTAACCTACGAGCAGTACTTC.

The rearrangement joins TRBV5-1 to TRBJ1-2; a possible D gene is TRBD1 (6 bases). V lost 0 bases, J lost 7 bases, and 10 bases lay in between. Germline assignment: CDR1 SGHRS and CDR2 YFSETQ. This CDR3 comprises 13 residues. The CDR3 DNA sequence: TGCGCCAGCAGCTTGGAGGGCAGGGGTGGCTACACCTTC. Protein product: CASSLEGRGGYTF.

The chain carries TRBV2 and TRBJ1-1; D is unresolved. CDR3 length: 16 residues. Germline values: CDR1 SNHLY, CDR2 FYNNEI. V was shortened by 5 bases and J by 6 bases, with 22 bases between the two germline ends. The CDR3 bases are TGTGCCAGCAGTCGGGGTCAGGCGGTAGAACACGCTGAAGCTTTCTTT. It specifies CASSRGQAVEHAEAFF.

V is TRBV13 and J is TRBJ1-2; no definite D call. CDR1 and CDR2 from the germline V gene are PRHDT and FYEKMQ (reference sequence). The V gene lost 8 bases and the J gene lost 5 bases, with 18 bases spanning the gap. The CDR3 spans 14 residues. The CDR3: CASSGTLPVYGYTF. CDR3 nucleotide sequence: TGTGCCAGCTCAGGAACACTACCCGTATATGGCTACACCTTC. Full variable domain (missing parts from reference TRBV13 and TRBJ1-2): AAGVIQSPRHLIKEKRETATLKCYPIPRHDTVYWYQQGPGQDPQFLISFYEKMQSDKGSIPDRFSAQQFSDYHSELNMSSLELGDSALYFCASSGTLPVYGYTFGSGTRLTVV.

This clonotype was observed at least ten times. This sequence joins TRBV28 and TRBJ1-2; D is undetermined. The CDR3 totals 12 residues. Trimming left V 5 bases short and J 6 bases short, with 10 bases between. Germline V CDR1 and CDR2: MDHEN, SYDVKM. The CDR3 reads CASSITRDGYTF. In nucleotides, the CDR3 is TGTGCCAGCAGTATAACGAGGGATGGCTACACCTTC.

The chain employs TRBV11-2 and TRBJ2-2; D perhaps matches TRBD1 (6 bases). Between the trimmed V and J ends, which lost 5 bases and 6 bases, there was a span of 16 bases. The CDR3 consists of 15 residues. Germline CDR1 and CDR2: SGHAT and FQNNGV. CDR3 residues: CASSLQRGNSGELFF. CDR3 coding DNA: TGTGCCAGCAGCCTCCAAAGGGGGAATTCCGGGGAGCTGTTTTTT.

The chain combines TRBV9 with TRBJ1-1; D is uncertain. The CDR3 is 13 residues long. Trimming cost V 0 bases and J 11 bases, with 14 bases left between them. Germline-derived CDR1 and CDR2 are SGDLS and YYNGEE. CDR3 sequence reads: CASSVDLSGAAFF. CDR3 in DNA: TGTGCCAGCAGCGTAGACCTAAGTGGAGCGGCTTTCTTT.

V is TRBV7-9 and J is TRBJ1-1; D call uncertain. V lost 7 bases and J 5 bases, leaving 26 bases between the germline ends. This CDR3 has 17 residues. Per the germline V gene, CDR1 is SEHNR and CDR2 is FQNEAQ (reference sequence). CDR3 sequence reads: CASTTTAVLREGTEAFF. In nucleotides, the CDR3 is TGTGCCAGCACGACAACCGCGGTTTTGCGGGAGGGTACTGAAGCTTTCTTT.

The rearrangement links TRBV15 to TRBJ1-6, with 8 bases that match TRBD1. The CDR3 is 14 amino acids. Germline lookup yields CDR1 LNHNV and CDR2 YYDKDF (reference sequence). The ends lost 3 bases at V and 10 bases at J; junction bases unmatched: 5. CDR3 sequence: CATSSDRGGSPLHF. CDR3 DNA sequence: TGTGCCACCAGCAGTGACAGGGGAGGGTCACCCCTCCACTTT.

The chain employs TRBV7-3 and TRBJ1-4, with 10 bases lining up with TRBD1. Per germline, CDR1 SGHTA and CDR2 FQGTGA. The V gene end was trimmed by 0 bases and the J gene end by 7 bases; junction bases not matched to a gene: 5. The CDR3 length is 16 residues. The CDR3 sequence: CASSLTGQGRSEKLFF. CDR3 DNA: TGTGCCAGCAGCTTAACGGGACAGGGGAGGAGTGAAAAACTGTTTTTT.